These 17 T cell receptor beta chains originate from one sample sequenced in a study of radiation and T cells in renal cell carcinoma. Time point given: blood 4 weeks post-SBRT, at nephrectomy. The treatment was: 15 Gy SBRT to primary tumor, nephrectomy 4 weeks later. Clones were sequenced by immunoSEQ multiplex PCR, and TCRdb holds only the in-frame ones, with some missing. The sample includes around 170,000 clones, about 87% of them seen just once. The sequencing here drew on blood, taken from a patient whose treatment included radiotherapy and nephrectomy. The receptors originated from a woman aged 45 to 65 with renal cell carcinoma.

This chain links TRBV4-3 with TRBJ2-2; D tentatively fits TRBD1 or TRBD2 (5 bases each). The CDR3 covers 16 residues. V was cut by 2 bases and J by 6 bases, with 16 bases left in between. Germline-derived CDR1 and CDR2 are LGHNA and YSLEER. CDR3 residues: CASSQPGTGSAGELFF. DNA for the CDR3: TGCGCCAGCAGCCAACCAGGGACGGGGTCGGCCGGGGAGCTGTTTTTT.

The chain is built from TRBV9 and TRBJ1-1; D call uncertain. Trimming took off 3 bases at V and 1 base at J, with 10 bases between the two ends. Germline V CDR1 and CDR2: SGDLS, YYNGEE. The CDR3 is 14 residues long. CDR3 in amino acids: CASSALTANTEAFF. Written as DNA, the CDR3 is TGTGCCAGCAGCGCATTAACAGCGAACACTGAAGCTTTCTTT.

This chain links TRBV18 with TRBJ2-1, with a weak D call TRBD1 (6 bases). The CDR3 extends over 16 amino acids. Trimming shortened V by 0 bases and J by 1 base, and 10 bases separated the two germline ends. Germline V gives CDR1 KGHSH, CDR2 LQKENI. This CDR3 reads CASSPPGTYSYNEQFF. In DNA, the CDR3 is TGTGCCAGCTCACCACCGGGGACATATTCCTACAATGAGCAGTTCTTC.

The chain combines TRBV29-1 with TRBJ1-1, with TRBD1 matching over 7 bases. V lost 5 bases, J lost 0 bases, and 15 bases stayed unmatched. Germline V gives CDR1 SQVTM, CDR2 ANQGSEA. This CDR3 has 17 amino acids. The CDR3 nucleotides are TGCAGCGTTTTTAGGTCATACTCAGGGGGTTTGAACACTGAAGCTTTCTTT. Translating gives CSVFRSYSGGLNTEAFF.

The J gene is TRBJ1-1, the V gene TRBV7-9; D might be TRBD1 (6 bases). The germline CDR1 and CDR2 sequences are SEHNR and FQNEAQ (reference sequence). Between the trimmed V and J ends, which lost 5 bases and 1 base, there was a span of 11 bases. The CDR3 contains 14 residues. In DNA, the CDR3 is TGTGCCAGCAGCCCCTCGACAGGGAACACTGAAGCTTTCTTT. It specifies CASSPSTGNTEAFF.

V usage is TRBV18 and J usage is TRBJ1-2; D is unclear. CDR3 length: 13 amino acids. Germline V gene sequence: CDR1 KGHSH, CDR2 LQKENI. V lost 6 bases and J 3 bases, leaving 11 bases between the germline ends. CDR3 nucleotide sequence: TGTGCCAGCTCCGCGCCAGGAGACTATGGCTACACCTTC. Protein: CASSAPGDYGYTF.

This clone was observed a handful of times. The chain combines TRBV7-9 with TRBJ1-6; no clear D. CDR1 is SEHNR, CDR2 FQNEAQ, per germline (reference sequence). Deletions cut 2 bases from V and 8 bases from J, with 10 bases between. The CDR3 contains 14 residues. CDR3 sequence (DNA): TGTGCCAGCAGCTTAAGGTCCGGGGATTCACCCCTCCACTTT. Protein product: CASSLRSGDSPLHF.

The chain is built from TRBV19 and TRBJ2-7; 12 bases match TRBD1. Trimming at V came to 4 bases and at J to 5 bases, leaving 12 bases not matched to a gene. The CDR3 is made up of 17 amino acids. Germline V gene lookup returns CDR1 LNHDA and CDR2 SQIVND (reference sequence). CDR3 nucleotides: TGTGCCAGTAGTACTATCCCGGGACAGGGGGCGAAGAACGAGCAGTACTTC. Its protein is CASSTIPGQGAKNEQYF.

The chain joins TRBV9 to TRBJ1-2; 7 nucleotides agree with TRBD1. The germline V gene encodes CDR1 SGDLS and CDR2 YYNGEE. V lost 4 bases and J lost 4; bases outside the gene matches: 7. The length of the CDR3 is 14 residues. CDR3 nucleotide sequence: TGTGCCAGCAGCCTTCGGGACAGCGTCTATGGCTACACCTTC. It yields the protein CASSLRDSVYGYTF.

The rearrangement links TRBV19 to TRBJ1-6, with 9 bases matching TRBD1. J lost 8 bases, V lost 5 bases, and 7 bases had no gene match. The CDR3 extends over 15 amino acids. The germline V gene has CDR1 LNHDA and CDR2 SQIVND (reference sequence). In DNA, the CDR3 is TGTGCCAGTAGTCCCGGACAGGGGAGCGATTCACCCCTCCACTTT. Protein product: CASSPGQGSDSPLHF.

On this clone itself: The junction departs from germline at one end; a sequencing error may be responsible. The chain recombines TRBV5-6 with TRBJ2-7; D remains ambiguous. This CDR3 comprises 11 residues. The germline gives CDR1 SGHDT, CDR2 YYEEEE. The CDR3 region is CASSLAAERYF. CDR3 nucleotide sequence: TGTGCCAGCAGCTTGGCCGCCGAGCGGTACTTC.

CDR3 nucleotide sequence: TGTGCCAGCAGCCGGCCCCTTAGTGCTGAGCAGTTCTTC. Its protein product is CASSRPLSAEQFF. The V gene is TRBV7-9, the J gene TRBJ2-1; D not resolved. This CDR3 is 13 amino acids long. Germline lookup yields CDR1 SEHNR and CDR2 FQNEAQ (reference sequence). Trimming cost V 5 bases and J 9 bases, with 14 bases left between them.

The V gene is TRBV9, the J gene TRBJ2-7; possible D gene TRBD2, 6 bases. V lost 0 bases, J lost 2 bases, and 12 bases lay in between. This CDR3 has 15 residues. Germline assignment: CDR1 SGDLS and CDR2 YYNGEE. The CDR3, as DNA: TGTGCCAGCAGCGTAGAAGGGACTCCTCCCTACGAGCAGTACTTC. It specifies CASSVEGTPPYEQYF.

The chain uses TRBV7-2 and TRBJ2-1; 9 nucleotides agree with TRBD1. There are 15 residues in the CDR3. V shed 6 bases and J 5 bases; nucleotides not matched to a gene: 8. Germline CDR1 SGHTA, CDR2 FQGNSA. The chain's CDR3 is CASSSGTGNHNEQFF. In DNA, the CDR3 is TGTGCCAGCAGTTCCGGGACAGGGAACCACAATGAGCAGTTCTTC.

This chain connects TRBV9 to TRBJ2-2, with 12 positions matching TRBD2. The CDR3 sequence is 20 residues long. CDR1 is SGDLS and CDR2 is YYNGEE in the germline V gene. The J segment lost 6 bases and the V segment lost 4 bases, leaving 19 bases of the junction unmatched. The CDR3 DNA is TGTGCCAGCAGCCCGCACGGGCAACTAGCGGGGGGCAGAAGGTCCGGGGAGCTGTTTTTT. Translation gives CASSPHGQLAGGRRSGELFF.

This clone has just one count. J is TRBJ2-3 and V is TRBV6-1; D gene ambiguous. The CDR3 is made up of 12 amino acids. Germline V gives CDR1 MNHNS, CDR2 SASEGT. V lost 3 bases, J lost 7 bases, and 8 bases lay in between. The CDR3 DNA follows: TGTGCCAGCAGTGAGTTGTTCCATACGCAGTATTTT. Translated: CASSELFHTQYF.

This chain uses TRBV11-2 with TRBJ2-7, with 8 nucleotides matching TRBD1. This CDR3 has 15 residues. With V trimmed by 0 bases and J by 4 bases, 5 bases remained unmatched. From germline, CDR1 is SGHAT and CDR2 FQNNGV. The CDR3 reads CASSLDRRTGYEQYF. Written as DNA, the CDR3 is TGTGCCAGCAGCTTAGATCGGCGGACAGGGTACGAGCAGTACTTC.